This T cell receptor (beta chain) derives from a study of cytomegalovirus exposure and HLA in healthy donors. PCR primers comprised 60 Vbeta and 13 Jbeta primers. Repertoires were generated with immunoSEQ multiplex PCR, while TCRdb's copy carries only in-frame clones and drops some. In the table there are about 170,000 clones, around four fifths of which are singletons. This CDR3 has 15 residues. Losses at the gene ends were 4 bases for V and 4 bases for J; bases not matched to a gene: 8. In germline, CDR1 is MGHRA, CDR2 YSYEKL. The chain joins TRBV4-1 to TRBJ1-1; 8 bases fit TRBD1. The TCR was taken from a woman between 18 and 30 years old in good health and CMV-seronegative. Sequenced sample: PBMCs. For the CDR3, the DNA is TGCGCCAGCAGCCGTTCACAGGGGGTGAGCACTGAAGCTTTCTTT. Translated: CASSRSQGVSTEAFF.